This is a list of T cell receptor beta chains from one sample in a study of shared clonotypes between healthy human individuals. The repertoire was sequenced with immunoSEQ multiplex PCR; TCRdb's copy has only in-frame clones and lacks some. The profile shows about 530,000 clones, around 79% of them singletons. Material: PBMCs. The receptors come from a middle-aged woman in good health. Some clones in this sample may be carry-over from other donors' samples. The conserved cysteine and the conserved F or W are not part of the CDR3 here. A D gene is named only where the DNA matches it firmly.

v_gene | d_gene | CDR3aa
TRBV7-9 | - | ASSLGTANEKLF
TRBV7-2 | - | ASRILASTDTQY
TRBV11-2 | - | ASSTGLGNTEAF
TRBV9 | TRBD1 | ASSAGQGINQPQH
TRBV10-1 | TRBD2 | ASSEGTSGTQETQY
TRBV5-4 | - | ASSLRAGTDTQY
TRBV19 | - | ASSPDSTTNEKLF
TRBV5-4 | TRBD1 | ASSEGQGGEKLF
TRBV5-1 | - | ASRPGQHSYEQY
TRBV30 | TRBD1 | AWSGGQGPSF
TRBV19 | TRBD1 | ASSTGVYNEQF
TRBV29-1 | - | SVAHPRASNTEAF
TRBV6-5 | TRBD2 | ASSYAGAYEQY
TRBV6-5 | TRBD1 | ASSPLTGGGYGYT
TRBV6-1 | - | ASSESEGNYGYT
TRBV2 | - | ASKRNTGELF
TRBV9 | - | ASSVDGRNTGELF
TRBV7-2 | - | ASSLAGGRYNEQF
TRBV7-2 | TRBD2 | ASSELAGVNEQF
TRBV7-2 | - | ASSLRGLNEKLF
TRBV4-3 | TRBD1 | ASSQGTGAGTGELF
TRBV5-4 | - | ASSITSTIEQF
TRBV5-1 | - | ASSPAGRRNTGELF
TRBV11-2 | TRBD1 | ASSPRTGGASQY
TRBV2 | TRBD1 | ASRGGTGRNQPQH
TRBV30 | TRBD1 | AWEGTGYAHTEAF
TRBV18 | TRBD2 | ASSIGLAGGEQY
TRBV6-5 | TRBD2 | ASSLLAVPYEQY
TRBV12-5 | - | ASGLGQGGAGELF
TRBV11-2 | - | ASSLGVYIENTEAF
TRBV29-1 | TRBD2 | SVLAGAGELF
TRBV28 | - | ASSLGGRWQETQY
TRBV30 | TRBD1 | AWSGGRDRGQYEQY
TRBV5-1 | - | ASSLEGDPSHGYT
TRBV2 | TRBD2 | ASSDLAGETQY
TRBV11-2 | - | ASSLDRRAPTTDEQF
TRBV19 | - | ASSMGGPAGAYEQY
TRBV5-1 | - | ASSLAGLQNIQY
TRBV6-1 | TRBD1 | ASSEPGQGSYEQY
TRBV18 | - | ASSPPGRGGETQY
TRBV27 | - | ASSFLGAPYNEQF
TRBV15 | TRBD1 | ATAEGTGFTHEKLF
TRBV27 | TRBD1 | ASSIRQGGDTEAF
TRBV6-1 | - | ASWDFVFSGNTIY
TRBV11-2 | - | ASSLATAGAGELF